The 32 T cell receptor beta chains below all came from one sample that was sequenced in a study of blood T cell repertoires in COVID-19. Here immunoSEQ multiplex PCR was the method, and the copy in TCRdb shows in-frame clones only, minus some. The sample lists 100,000 to 120,000 clones; 65% to 80% were seen once. Sample: peripheral blood. The origin of the receptors is a woman in her forties with acute or convalescent COVID-19.

J is TRBJ1-1 and V is TRBV19, with 8 positions matching TRBD1. The CDR3 has 15 amino acids. Germline assignment: CDR1 LNHDA and CDR2 SQIVND (reference sequence). V gave up 3 bases and J gave up 0 bases; unmatched junction bases: 3. In nucleotides, the CDR3 is TGTGCCAGTAGTATTGGGACAGGAATGAACACTGAAGCTTTCTTT. Translation: CASSIGTGMNTEAFF. Filled out from reference TRBV19 and TRBJ1-1, the complete variable domain reads DGGITQSPKYLFRKEGQNVTLSCEQNLNHDAMYWYRQDPGQGLRLIYYSQIVNDFQKGDIAEGYSVSREKKESFPLTVTSAQKNPTAFYLCASSIGTGMNTEAFFGQGTRLTVV.

The gene calls are TRBV5-1 and TRBJ2-2; 10 nucleotides line up with TRBD1. Germline trimming cut 0 bases from V and 5 bases from J; bases unmatched to any gene: 7. The CDR3 consists of 17 residues. The germline V gene has CDR1 SGHRS and CDR2 YFSETQ. The CDR3 nucleotides read TGCGCCAGCAGCTTGGCGGTAGGGACAGGGGTGACCGGGGAGCTGTTTTTT. It yields the protein CASSLAVGTGVTGELFF.

J is TRBJ2-7 and V is TRBV28; 16 bases line up with TRBD2. CDR1 and CDR2 from the germline V gene are MDHEN and SYDVKM. Germline trimming cut 5 bases from V and 6 bases from J; bases unmatched to any gene: 7. This CDR3 region has 16 residues. The CDR3 loop is CASSPGTSGGVIEQYF. The CDR3 nucleotides read TGTGCCAGCAGTCCCGGGACTAGCGGGGGGGTAATCGAGCAGTACTTC.

V is TRBV2 and J is TRBJ1-1, with 9 bases lining up with TRBD1. From germline, CDR1 is SNHLY and CDR2 FYNNEI. J lost 7 bases, V lost 6 bases, and 9 bases had no gene match. The CDR3 covers 14 residues. The CDR3 spells CASSPTGGRGEAFF. CDR3 nucleotide sequence: TGTGCCAGCAGCCCGACAGGGGGAAGAGGTGAAGCTTTCTTT.

The V call is TRBV6-5, the J call TRBJ2-4, with TRBD1 identical over 9 bases. CDR3 length: 15 residues. The V gene's germline CDR1 is MNHEY and CDR2 SVGAGI. V gave up 4 bases and J gave up 4 bases; unmatched junction bases: 5. The DNA for the CDR3 is TGTGCCAGCAGTTCTGGGGACAGGGCTAAAAACATTCAGTACTTC. Its protein product is CASSSGDRAKNIQYF.

This clone showed up just once. V usage is TRBV5-5 and J usage is TRBJ2-7; possibly TRBD2 for D (6 bases). This CDR3 spans 14 amino acids. Per the germline V gene, CDR1 is SGHKS and CDR2 is YYEKEE (reference sequence). V gave up 0 bases and J gave up 3 bases, with 10 bases separating them. CDR3: CASSLAGDGYEQYF. The CDR3 coding sequence is TGTGCCAGCAGCTTGGCGGGAGATGGCTACGAGCAGTACTTC.

The chain couples TRBV30 to TRBJ1-3; D is ambiguous. CDR3 length equals 12 residues. Per the germline V gene, CDR1 is GTSNPN and CDR2 is SVGIG (reference sequence). V lost 0 bases, J lost 5 bases, and 5 bases lay in between. CDR3 region: CAWSVSRNTIYF. DNA for the CDR3: TGTGCCTGGAGTGTAAGCCGAAACACCATATATTTT.

The V call is TRBV18, the J call TRBJ1-3, with D tentatively TRBD1 (6 bases). The germline V and J ends were trimmed by 6 bases and 4 bases, with 10 bases remaining between them. Germline V gene data show CDR1 as KGHSH and CDR2 as LQKENI. This CDR3 is built from 13 residues. CDR3 residues: CASSDTGGNTIYF. The CDR3 bases are TGTGCCAGCTCGGATACAGGGGGAAACACCATATATTTT.

The rearrangement uses TRBV9 and TRBJ1-4; 7 nucleotides line up with TRBD1. The CDR3 sequence is 15 residues long. CDR1 is SGDLS and CDR2 is YYNGEE in the germline V gene. Losses at the gene ends were 0 bases for V and 4 bases for J; bases not matched to a gene: 3. The CDR3: CASSVAQGGNEKLFF. The CDR3 bases are TGTGCCAGCAGCGTAGCTCAGGGGGGTAATGAAAAACTGTTTTTT.

This chain uses TRBV7-2 with TRBJ1-2; perhaps TRBD1 as D (5 bases). The CDR3 is 16 amino acids. Deletions cut 1 base from V and 4 bases from J, with 16 bases between. Germline V gene sequence: CDR1 SGHTA, CDR2 FQGNSA. The CDR3 nucleotides read TGTGCCAGCAGCTTAGATCAGGGCAGGGCGGCCTATGGCTACACCTTC. Translated: CASSLDQGRAAYGYTF.

J is TRBJ1-2 and V is TRBV3-1 (or the pseudogene TRBV3-2); D perhaps matches TRBD1 (6 bases). The CDR3 extends over 15 amino acids. The V gene lost 0 bases and the J gene lost 5 bases, with 13 bases spanning the gap. The V gene's germline CDR1 is LGHDT and CDR2 YNNKEL (reference sequence). The chain's CDR3 is CASSQDRRTVYGYTF. In DNA, the CDR3 is TGTGCCAGCAGCCAAGATCGCAGGACAGTTTATGGCTACACCTTC.

The V gene is TRBV9, the J gene TRBJ2-4, with TRBD1 matching 9 bases. V dropped 4 bases and J dropped 6; count of bases not matched to a gene: 5. Germline V gene data show CDR1 as SGDLS and CDR2 as YYNGEE. The CDR3 contains 14 residues. DNA of the CDR3: TGTGCCAGCAGCTCATCGGACAGGGGAAACATTCAGTACTTC. It codes for CASSSSDRGNIQYF.

This clone was counted between two and nine times. The genes are TRBV2 and TRBJ1-3; TRBD1 matches at 7 bases. Per the germline V gene, CDR1 is SNHLY and CDR2 is FYNNEI. Unmatched junction bases numbered 9, after V lost 6 bases and J lost 7 bases. The CDR3 runs to 14 residues. For the CDR3, the DNA is TGTGCCAGCAGGGAACAGGGGACGAGGAACACCATATATTTT. Protein: CASREQGTRNTIYF.

This clone has a count of ten or more. This chain joins TRBV6-2 or TRBV6-3 and TRBJ2-2; TRBD1 agrees at 7 bases. V gave up 1 base and J gave up 3 bases; unmatched junction bases: 11. The CDR3 loop spans 18 amino acids. Germline V CDR1 and CDR2: MNHEY, SVGEGT. Written as DNA, the CDR3 is TGTGCCAGCAGTTACTTGGTCGTGGGACAGACTGACACCGGGGAGCTGTTTTTT. This translates into CASSYLVVGQTDTGELFF.

This clone was seen only a few times. V and J are TRBV7-9 and TRBJ1-2, with D tentatively TRBD1 (6 bases). This CDR3 contains 15 residues. Germline-derived CDR1 and CDR2 are SEHNR and FQNEAQ (reference sequence). Trimming pared 5 bases from V and 9 bases from J, leaving 22 bases between. In nucleotides, the CDR3 is TGTGCCAGCAGCAGGGGGGGCGGATCCCCATCGAGCTACACCTTC. This sequence encodes CASSRGGGSPSSYTF.

The gene calls are TRBV9 and TRBJ1-3; 9 nucleotides line up with TRBD1. This CDR3 is 16 amino acids long. J was trimmed by 1 base and V by 3 bases; bases with no gene match: 5. The germline V gene has CDR1 SGDLS and CDR2 YYNGEE. CDR3 loop: CASSAPGQGSGNTIYF. For the CDR3, the DNA is TGTGCCAGCAGCGCGCCGGGACAGGGTTCTGGAAACACCATATATTTT.

The rearrangement links TRBV5-1 to TRBJ1-6; TRBD1 agrees at 7 bases. V trimming: 4 bases; J trimming: 6 bases; junction bases outside the gene matches: 13. This CDR3 has 17 amino acids. Germline V gives CDR1 SGHRS, CDR2 YFSETQ. CDR3: CASSEGTAGQRNSPLHF. The CDR3 DNA sequence: TGCGCCAGCAGCGAAGGGACAGCCGGGCAGCGTAATTCACCCCTCCACTTT.

This clone was seen at least ten times. The chain links TRBV3-1 (or the pseudogene TRBV3-2) to TRBJ1-2, with 8 bases lining up with TRBD1. Germline V gives CDR1 LGHDT, CDR2 YNNKEL (reference sequence). The CDR3 totals 15 residues. The V segment lost 0 bases and the J segment 4 bases; nucleotides outside the gene matches: 4. Written as DNA, the CDR3 is TGTGCCAGCAGCCAAGACAGGGGGCAAGGCTATGGCTACACCTTC. This codes for CASSQDRGQGYGYTF.

The chain employs TRBV6-5 and TRBJ2-7, with 9 bases that match TRBD1. CDR3 size: 14 residues. Germline V gene data show CDR1 as MNHEY and CDR2 as SVGAGI. The V and J ends lost 6 bases and 3 bases, in that order; junction bases with no gene match: 6. In DNA, the CDR3 is TGTGCCAGCAGGAGGGGGACAGGGAGCTACGAGCAGTACTTC. It translates to CASRRGTGSYEQYF.

This chain connects TRBV30 to TRBJ1-2, with 7 bases aligning to TRBD1. The junction had 4 bases not matched to a gene; V was cut back by 8 bases and J by 4 bases. Germline-derived CDR1 and CDR2 are GTSNPN and SVGIG (reference sequence). The CDR3 spans 11 residues. CDR3 nucleotides: TGTGCCGACAGGGAAGGCTATGGCTACACCTTC. As protein: CADREGYGYTF.

The chain joins TRBV27 to TRBJ2-1, with 9 bases matching TRBD1. The CDR3 runs 15 residues. The V and J ends lost 6 bases and 8 bases, in that order; junction bases with no gene match: 11. Germline lookup yields CDR1 MNHEY and CDR2 SMNVEV (reference sequence). The DNA for the CDR3 is TGTGCCAGCAGCCTTCCGGGACAGGGAGTGTATGAGCAGTTCTTC. Translating it yields CASSLPGQGVYEQFF.

The chain carries TRBV19 and TRBJ2-6, with D possibly TRBD1 on 6 matching bases. V lost 3 bases, J lost 4 bases, and 10 bases lay in between. The CDR3 has 15 residues. Germline-derived CDR1 and CDR2 are LNHDA and SQIVND (reference sequence). The CDR3: CASSINRAGANVLTF. DNA of the CDR3: TGTGCCAGTAGTATCAACAGGGCCGGGGCCAACGTCCTGACTTTC.

This clone was picked up a small number of times. This sequence joins TRBV27 and TRBJ2-7, with TRBD1 identical over 9 bases. CDR1 and CDR2 from the germline V gene are MNHEY and SMNVEV (reference sequence). The CDR3 is made up of 13 amino acids. Losses at the gene ends were 6 bases for V and 3 bases for J; bases not matched to a gene: 3. The CDR3 DNA sequence: TGTGCCAGCAGGCGGGACAGGGACTACGAGCAGTACTTC. As protein: CASRRDRDYEQYF.

The chain joins TRBV28 to TRBJ2-3; 10 nucleotides agree with TRBD2. Germline assignment: CDR1 MDHEN and CDR2 SYDVKM. The J segment lost 0 bases and the V segment lost 5 bases, leaving 8 bases of the junction unmatched. The CDR3 consists of 17 residues. This CDR3 reads CASSPGLAVSSTDTQYF. CDR3 in DNA: TGTGCCAGCAGTCCCGGACTAGCGGTATCTAGCACAGATACGCAGTATTTT.

Only a few counts were recorded for this clone. The rearrangement links TRBV7-9 to TRBJ1-5; the D gene is possibly TRBD1 (5 bases). V lost 7 bases to trimming and J lost 6 bases, with 16 bases between them. The CDR3 extends over 14 amino acids. CDR1 and CDR2 (germline): SEHNR, FQNEAQ (reference sequence). CDR3 in DNA: TGTGCCAGCACCCTGGGGGGGTTAGGTCAGCCCCAGCATTTT. It is translated as CASTLGGLGQPQHF.

V is TRBV29-1 and J is TRBJ1-2; D is possibly TRBD1 (6 bases). Germline V gives CDR1 SQVTM, CDR2 ANQGSEA. Trimming shortened V by 3 bases and J by 0 bases, and 8 bases separated the two germline ends. The CDR3 spans 13 residues. This CDR3 is CSVEGATNYGYTF. CDR3 DNA: TGCAGCGTTGAGGGGGCGACTAACTATGGCTACACCTTC.

This clone was counted only a few times. The rearrangement links TRBV4-3 to TRBJ1-2; TRBD1 agrees at 9 bases. CDR1 is LGHNA and CDR2 is YSLEER in the germline V gene. The J segment lost 8 bases and the V segment lost 0 bases, leaving 4 bases of the junction unmatched. The CDR3 runs 14 residues. This chain's CDR3 is CASSQETGGGGYTF. In DNA, the CDR3 is TGCGCCAGCAGCCAAGAAACAGGGGGCGGGGGCTACACCTTC.

The chain links TRBV4-3 to TRBJ1-2; 11 bases match TRBD1. Germline V lookup: CDR1 LGHNA, CDR2 YSLEER. The CDR3 sequence is 18 residues long. With V trimmed by 0 bases and J by 7 bases, 13 bases remained unmatched. The CDR3 is CASSQDSLVRTGGFGYTF. The CDR3 bases are TGCGCCAGCAGCCAAGATTCACTTGTTCGGACAGGGGGCTTTGGCTACACCTTC.

This rearrangement joins TRBV5-4 to TRBJ2-7; 7 bases map to TRBD1. The CDR3 totals 14 residues. V was clipped by 3 bases and J by 4 bases; unmatched bases: 7. Per the germline V gene, CDR1 is SGHNT and CDR2 is YYREEE (reference sequence). The CDR3 DNA sequence: TGTGCCAGCAGCTCTCCGGACAGGAAATACGAGCAGTACTTC. Amino acids: CASSSPDRKYEQYF.

The chain couples TRBV4-3 to TRBJ2-7; 9 bases align to TRBD2. The CDR3 has 16 amino acids. V lost 0 bases to trimming and J lost 6 bases; unmatched junction nucleotides: 9. From germline, CDR1 is LGHNA and CDR2 YSLEER. The CDR3 bases are TGCGCCAGCAGCCAAGATCCAGCGGGGGGCCGGGGCGAGCAGTACTTC. Its protein product is CASSQDPAGGRGEQYF.

This clone was counted between two and nine times. This chain connects TRBV2 to TRBJ2-7; the match to TRBD1 covers 7 bases. The germline gives CDR1 SNHLY, CDR2 FYNNEI. This CDR3 has 12 amino acids. With V trimmed by 8 bases and J by 3 bases, 4 bases remained unmatched. The CDR3 reads CASDNRGYEQYF. In DNA form, the CDR3 reads TGTGCCAGCGACAACAGGGGCTACGAGCAGTACTTC.

This clone was recorded only once. This chain connects TRBV28 to TRBJ2-2; TRBD1 aligns across 9 bases. Germline V CDR1 and CDR2: MDHEN, SYDVKM. The length of the CDR3 is 15 residues. The ends lost 4 bases at V and 3 bases at J; junction bases unmatched: 3. CDR3 bases: TGTGCCAGCAGTTCACAGGGGGCCTACACCGGGGAGCTGTTTTTT. It yields the protein CASSSQGAYTGELFF.